A selection of T cell receptor beta chains follows, all from one sample in a study of cytomegalovirus exposure and HLA in healthy donors. Profiling relied on immunoSEQ multiplex PCR, and the TCRdb table lists in-frame clones only, not all of them. The sample lists roughly 110,000 clones, approximately 81% occurring once. The sequencing input was PBMCs. The receptors come from a man aged 25-45 years in good health and CMV-seronegative. CDR3s include the opening cysteine and the closing phenylalanine or tryptophan. A D gene is named only where the DNA matches it firmly. Where a row states a size, it is once, few, many or the class of an expanded clone; other rows omit it.

j_call d_call v_call clone_size cdr3_nt cdr3_aa
TRBJ2-3 TRBD2 TRBV4-1 - TGCGCCAGCAGCCAAGGGCGGGAGGGGATCCGGGATACGCAGTATTTT CASSQGREGIRDTQYF
TRBJ2-3 TRBD1 TRBV7-6 - TGTGCCAGCAGCTTAGCCCCAGGGGGAGCATTCACAGATACGCAGTATTTT CASSLAPGGAFTDTQYF
TRBJ2-1 - TRBV7-3 - TGTGCCAGCAGCTTAAGAGGAGGTAATGAGCAGTTCTTC CASSLRGGNEQFF
TRBJ2-3 TRBD2 TRBV18 - TGTGCCAGCTCGTCGAGGGCGGGAGAGTCAGATACGCAGTATTTT CASSSRAGESDTQYF
TRBJ2-7 - TRBV14 - TGTGCCAGCAGCCAAGATAACAGCTACGTAGAGCAGTACTTC CASSQDNSYVEQYF
TRBJ2-5 - TRBV20-1 - TGCAGTGCCTCCCTAGAGGGGACCCAGTACTTC CSASLEGTQYF
TRBJ2-7 - TRBV2 - TGTGCCAGCAGTTCCGTCCGTTCCTCCTACGAGCAGTACTTC CASSSVRSSYEQYF
TRBJ2-3 - TRBV5-1 - TGCGCCAGCAGCCCCGACAGGAGCACAGATACGCAGTATTTT CASSPDRSTDTQYF
TRBJ2-3 - TRBV7-9 - TGTGCCAGCAGCTCCCGAATAAGTCAGGGTGGTAGCACAGATACGCAGTATTTT CASSSRISQGGSTDTQYF
TRBJ1-2 TRBD1 TRBV25-1 - TGTGCCAGCAGGAAAGAGACAGGGGGCAACTATGGCTACACCTTC CASRKETGGNYGYTF
TRBJ1-6 - TRBV27 - TGTGCCAGCAAAAGTACAGGGAATAATTCACCCCTCCACTTT CASKSTGNNSPLHF
TRBJ2-3 - TRBV19 - TGTGCCAGCGCCGACAGTGTTGGGACAGATACGCAGTATTTT CASADSVGTDTQYF
TRBJ1-1 - TRBV6-5 - TGTGCCAGCAGTTTCCGATCGCGGGTTATGAACACTGAAGCTTTCTTT CASSFRSRVMNTEAFF
TRBJ2-7 - TRBV5-6 - TGTGCCAGCAGCCAGGGACTTAAGCCCTACGAGCAGTACTTC CASSQGLKPYEQYF
TRBJ2-1 - TRBV30 - TGTGCCTGGACAGGGCTCCATGAGCAGTTCTTC CAWTGLHEQFF
TRBJ1-2 TRBD1 TRBV28 - TGTGCCAGCCGCCTACCGGGACAGGGATACTATGGCTACACCTTC CASRLPGQGYYGYTF
TRBJ2-7 TRBD1 TRBV27 - TGTGCCAGCAGGGACAGGGCAATCTCCTACGAGCAGTACTTC CASRDRAISYEQYF
TRBJ2-3 TRBD1 TRBV14 once TGTGCCTCCAGGGACAGGGGCACAGATACGCAGTATTTT CASRDRGTDTQYF
TRBJ2-7 TRBD1 TRBV19 - TGTGCCAGTAGTATGGGGGACAGCTACGAGCAGTACTTC CASSMGDSYEQYF
TRBJ2-3 TRBD2 TRBV5-4 - TGTGCCAGCAGGGGCGGGGGCGGGGGGGCCTCGGGAGATACGCAGTATTTT CASRGGGGGASGDTQYF
TRBJ1-2 - TRBV6-1 - TGTGCCAGCAGTTGGCGGGAATATGGCTACACCTTC CASSWREYGYTF
TRBJ2-3 - TRBV29-1 once TGCAGCGTTGAAGAAGCGAGACCGTCAGATACGCAGTATTTT CSVEEARPSDTQYF
TRBJ2-5 TRBD2 TRBV11-2 - TGTGCCAGCAGCTTAGGACTAGCGTCTCAAGAGACCCAGTACTTC CASSLGLASQETQYF
TRBJ1-6 - TRBV30 few TGTGCCTGGAGGGGAGGTAGGGGCCCCGATTCACCCCTCCACTTT CAWRGGRGPDSPLHF
TRBJ2-1 TRBD2 TRBV5-1 - TGCGCCAGCAGCTCGGGGGGACTAGGGTCTTCCTACAATGAGCAGTTCTTC CASSSGGLGSSYNEQFF
TRBJ2-3 - TRBV6-5 - TGTGCCAGCAGCCTCCGCGGGGATTCTATTGATACGCAGTATTTT CASSLRGDSIDTQYF
TRBJ1-2 TRBD1 TRBV19 once TGTGCCAGTAGTATCACAGGGGGAGGCTACACCTTC CASSITGGGYTF
TRBJ1-1 - TRBV19 once TGTGCCATCTCGGGACTCGACAACACTGAAGCTTTCTTT CAISGLDNTEAFF
TRBJ2-3 - TRBV2 - TGTGCCAGCAGTGAAGCTCTCGGACAGATCACAGATACGCAGTATTTT CASSEALGQITDTQYF
TRBJ2-4 - TRBV29-1 - TGCAGCGTTGTTCAGGGCAGCATTCAGTACTTC CSVVQGSIQYF
TRBJ2-1 TRBD2 TRBV5-1 - TGCGCCAGCAGCTTGGTACTGACGGGAGGGCACCATGAGCAGTTCTTC CASSLVLTGGHHEQFF